The clone carrying this T cell receptor beta chain has just a few counts. What it binds is unknown. It was RNA transcripts that yielded the amplified TCR beta CDR3 regions. The HTBI primer set drove a first-round RT-PCR of the TCR CDR3. TCRdb re-analysed the multiplex PCR reads in MiXCR, keeping a single row per CDR3 protein. Seen here are about 640,000 distinct CDR3 sequences, around 20% observed once, and the top ten hold about 34%. This specimen belongs to a study of T cells in Graves' hyperthyroidism and ophthalmopathy. Study findings and constraints: Ophthalmopathy onset followed model prediction by a median about seven months.

The study left out patients who had uncontrolled infection, other autoimmune disease, pregnancy or lactation. 9 to 10 ml fresh peripheral blood yielded the PBMCs. The TCR was taken from a man between 25 and 39 years old with Graves' ophthalmopathy. Sample: blood.

The CDR3 reads CASRKSAFVDTQYF. CDR3 coding DNA: TGTGCCAGCCGAAAAAGCGCGTTCGTAGATACGCAGTATTTT. This rearrangement joins TRBV28 to TRBJ2-3; D is uncertain. Per the germline V gene, CDR1 is MDHEN and CDR2 is SYDVKM. The CDR3 sequence is 14 residues long. The V gene lost 8 bases and the J gene lost 5 bases, with 17 bases spanning the gap.